This TCR beta chain comes out of a study of blood T cell repertoires in COVID-19. Study as a whole: The origin of the acute and convalescent COVID-19 samples was the United States, Italy and Spain. From T cells, B-cell-depleted T cells, or PBMCs came the material, which was cDNA or gDNA.

V lost 0 bases and J 6 bases, leaving 7 bases between the germline ends. Germline V gene data show CDR1 as SGDLS and CDR2 as YYNGEE. The CDR3 runs 14 residues. Clones were sequenced by immunoSEQ multiplex PCR, and TCRdb holds only the in-frame ones, with some missing. The table records about 180,000 clones, approximately 85% of them present only once. The gene calls are TRBV9 and TRBJ1-6, with D uncertain. Specimen: peripheral blood. The TCR originated in a man in his 60s with acute or convalescent COVID-19. In nucleotides, the CDR3 is TGTGCCAGCAGCGTAGCTACGATTAATTCACCCCTCCACTTT. Protein product: CASSVATINSPLHF.